What follows is one T cell receptor beta chain and its context. Its cognate antigen has yet to be identified. The sample holds no much larger clone one base away, and base qualities are not on file. The CDR3 regions of human TCRbeta chains were subjected to immunosequencing. As for the authors' bioinformatics: TCRs in the repertoires were compared against a reference library of SARS-CoV-2-specific TCRs that had been generated with the MIRA antigen-specificity platform. Breadth was defined as the fraction of unique TCRs that were SARS-CoV-2-associated. Depth was defined as the fraction of total T cells that were SARS-CoV-2-associated. Each spike-specific TCR was assigned to its reactive spike region and to a CD4 or CD8 class using the MIRA data. Log10-transformed breadth and depth values were compared by one-way ANOVA with Sidak's multiple comparisons tests. TCRdb retrieved this table from immuneACCESS and kept in-frame rearrangements only. Not all clones are present; in checked studies, unresolved V genes account for under half, and no reason is known for the remainder. D and trimming were read from the DNA, whereas the V and J calls and clone size are those reported in that table. The sample profile shows about 190,000 clones; 94% of them were found once. The ten largest make up 9.2% of the sample.

This entry comes from a study of T cell responses to AZD1222 COVID-19 vaccine (dated by TCRdb to the early 2020s). Broadly, across the study: Because spike-specific TCR depth and breadth did not differ between the two schedules, AZD1222 recipients who got a second dose at roughly 4 weeks were pooled with those who got a second dose at roughly 12 weeks. A total of about 240 trial participants underwent TCR sequencing, of whom 200 to 220 received two doses of AZD1222 and about 26 received two doses of the MenACWY control vaccine. Enrollment into the trials was organized by age into subgroups of 18-55, 56-69 and 70-plus years, and those subgroups contained approximately 150, 30 and 60 TCR-sequenced participants, respectively. Findings and caveats that apply to the study as a whole: Spike-specific TCR breadth and depth rose significantly after two AZD1222 doses compared with day 0 and with MenACWY recipients. Only six AZD1222 recipients were SARS-CoV-2 seropositive at baseline, limiting conclusions about previously exposed vaccinees. Reportedly, almost half of the unique spike-specific TCRs recognized epitopes lying outside the regions that are mutated in the B.1.351 and B.1.1.7 variants. Because no samples from the day 14 peak response were available, repertoires could be characterized only after the peak T cell response. Most participants were white British and females outnumbered males, and the authors suggested that clonal diversity may have been underestimated. In the small 56-69-year group, the increase in depth fell short of significance, most likely because of low power. The whole spike protein was spanned by vaccine-associated CD4 TCRs, and dominant responses were seen in regions 160-218 and 743-854.

Per the publication, the time point label means: baseline before first vaccination. Samples from vaccinated people were obtained from the UK trials COV001 and COV002, which included a single-blind randomized controlled phase 2/3 trial of AZD1222 (ChAdOx1 nCoV-19) in healthy adults. For TCRbeta chain sequencing, PBMC samples from trial participants were taken at day 0 and at day 28 after the second dose. CDR1 and CDR2 were assigned from the germline V gene as MNHEY and SVGAGI. The CDR3 holds 14 amino acids from the cysteine to the phenylalanine. The sequence is cut down to CDR3 DNA, 42 bases in frame from base 1. Between the V and J ends, shortened by 6 bases and 0 bases respectively, the junction contains 11 bases.

The chain was built from TRBV6-5 and TRBJ1-2; a weak D assignment points to TRBD1 (6 bases agree). The starting material was peripheral blood, obtained on day 0 of AZD1222 vaccination. This TCR was sampled from an adult in good health. The nucleotide sequence is given as TGTGCCAGCAGATGGACAGAAGCTAACTATGGCTACACCTTC. This codes for CASRWTEANYGYTF.